This T cell receptor beta chain was identified during a study of cytomegalovirus exposure and HLA in healthy donors. V shed 3 bases, J shed 6 bases, and the junction held 4 bases outside the gene matches. CDR3 length: 14 residues. Germline V CDR1 and CDR2: LNHDA, SQIVND (reference sequence). Study conclusions and caveats: Researchers catalogued roughly 170 TCR beta chains as cytomegalovirus-associated. Exclusion as indistinguishable affected some V segments, including TRBV6-2 and TRBV6-3.

As to this clone: Its antigen is unknown.

The study ran its PCR with 60 Vbeta and 13 Jbeta primers. Libraries were prepared by immunoSEQ multiplex PCR; TCRdb keeps only in-frame clonotypes and omits some of them. Seen here are 150,000 to 200,000 clones, over 75% observed once, and the top ten hold about 0.21%. The chain carries TRBV19 and TRBJ2-1, with 8 bases identical to TRBD1. This sequence originates from a girl under three years old in good health and CMV-seronegative. Sequencing was performed on PBMCs. CDR3 DNA sequence: TGTGCCAGTAGTATCCGGGACAGGTTCAATGAGCAGTTCTTC. Translation: CASSIRDRFNEQFF.